These 28 T cell receptor beta chains originate from one sample sequenced in a study of cytomegalovirus exposure and HLA in healthy donors. In the PCR, 60 Vbeta and 13 Jbeta primers were used. TCRdb keeps only in-frame clones here, not all; method: immunoSEQ multiplex PCR. The data show over 100,000 clones, about four fifths seen once. Sample: PBMCs. These receptors were collected from a young woman in good health and CMV-seropositive.

As for this clone: The junction does not match germline at one end; this may be a read error. This chain connects TRBV7-9 to TRBJ2-3; 7 bases fit TRBD1. The CDR3 is 17 residues long. CDR1 and CDR2 (germline): SEHNR, FQNEAQ (reference sequence). CDR3 protein: CVSSLGGRVFSTDTQYF. The CDR3 bases are TGTGTCAGCAGCTTAGGGGGCAGGGTTTTCTCCACAGATACGCAGTATTTT.

The chain employs TRBV15 and TRBJ2-1; TRBD2 aligns across 8 bases. This CDR3 is built from 21 residues. With V trimmed by 0 bases and J by 0 bases, 16 bases remained unmatched. Germline loops: CDR1 LNHNV, CDR2 YYDKDF (reference sequence). CDR3 in amino acids: CATSRDRGGAHIRTSYNEQFF. Here the CDR3 DNA reads TGTGCCACCAGCAGAGATCGGGGGGGGGCCCATATTCGGACCTCCTACAATGAGCAGTTCTTC.

The chain employs TRBV11-2 and TRBJ2-7; D remains unclear. Germline CDR1 and CDR2: SGHAT and FQNNGV. The length of the CDR3 is 11 residues. V lost 2 bases and J 5 bases, leaving 4 bases between the germline ends. The CDR3 protein is CASSLIDEQYF. In DNA form, the CDR3 reads TGTGCCAGCAGCTTAATAGACGAGCAGTACTTC.

V usage is TRBV5-1 and J usage is TRBJ2-7; TRBD2 agrees at 7 bases. V gave up 2 bases and J gave up 5 bases; unmatched junction bases: 7. This CDR3 is built from 14 residues. The germline gives CDR1 SGHRS, CDR2 YFSETQ. The CDR3 region is CASSFWRESHEQYF. The CDR3 bases are TGCGCCAGCAGCTTCTGGCGGGAGTCCCACGAGCAGTACTTC.

DNA of the CDR3: TGTGCCAGCACTCTGGATCCGGGACAGGGGAGCAAAAACATTCAGTACTTC. Its translation is CASTLDPGQGSKNIQYF. This chain links TRBV2 with TRBJ2-4; TRBD1 aligns across 10 bases. This CDR3 comprises 17 residues. With V trimmed by 7 bases and J by 3 bases, 12 bases remained unmatched. CDR1 and CDR2 (germline): SNHLY, FYNNEI.

The CDR3 region is CASTLQGRTEAFF. In DNA, the CDR3 is TGTGCCAGCACGTTACAGGGTCGGACTGAAGCTTTCTTT. The gene calls are TRBV6-5 and TRBJ1-1; tentatively, D is TRBD1 (6 bases). Germline CDR1 and CDR2: MNHEY and SVGAGI. This CDR3 contains 13 residues. V was cut by 7 bases and J by 5 bases, with 14 bases left in between.

The genes are TRBV7-9 and TRBJ2-7; 7 bases match TRBD1. Germline loops: CDR1 SEHNR, CDR2 FQNEAQ (reference sequence). The CDR3 has 13 residues. V gave up 11 bases and J gave up 7 bases; unmatched junction bases: 14. The CDR3 loop is CACQGVQYEEQYF. The CDR3 region has the DNA TGTGCCTGTCAGGGGGTCCAGTACGAAGAGCAGTACTTC.

There are a few counts of this clone. CDR3: CASSPGTGWDTEAFF. The CDR3 nucleotides are TGTGCCAGCTCACCAGGGACAGGGTGGGACACTGAAGCTTTCTTT. This sequence joins TRBV18 and TRBJ1-1, with TRBD1 matching over 9 bases. CDR3 length: 15 amino acids. Germline loops: CDR1 KGHSH, CDR2 LQKENI. Unmatched junction bases numbered 4, after V lost 2 bases and J lost 3 bases.

This clone occurred a few times. This rearrangement joins TRBV7-8 to TRBJ1-1; 11 nucleotides match TRBD1. This CDR3 region has 15 residues. With 4 bases clipped from V and 5 bases from J, the junction kept 6 bases outside the gene matches. Germline V gives CDR1 SGHVS, CDR2 FQNEAQ. Here the CDR3 reads CASSWDRGSWTEAFF. Written as DNA, the CDR3 is TGTGCCAGCAGCTGGGACAGGGGGAGTTGGACTGAAGCTTTCTTT.

This sequence joins TRBV10-2 and TRBJ1-2; D possibly corresponds to TRBD1 (5 bases). This CDR3 is 12 amino acids long. Deletions cut 5 bases from V and 6 bases from J, with 10 bases between. In germline, CDR1 is WSHSY, CDR2 SAAADI. The CDR3 DNA sequence: TGCGCCAGCAGTCCGACAGACGATGGCTACACCTTC. It codes for CASSPTDDGYTF.

CDR3 coding DNA: TGCGCCAGCAGCTTGGCCTTAGCGGGAGGCGGCACAGATACGCAGTATTTT. This codes for CASSLALAGGGTDTQYF. The V gene is TRBV5-1, the J gene TRBJ2-3; TRBD2 matches at 10 bases. Per germline, CDR1 SGHRS and CDR2 YFSETQ. The CDR3 sequence is 17 residues long. Germline trimming cut 0 bases from V and 1 base from J; bases unmatched to any gene: 5.

V and J are TRBV4-1 and TRBJ2-2; TRBD2 aligns across 13 bases. Germline trimming cut 4 bases from V and 5 bases from J; bases unmatched to any gene: 7. The CDR3 loop spans 17 amino acids. The germline gives CDR1 MGHRA, CDR2 YSYEKL. The CDR3 is CASSPGLAGVGTGELFF. The CDR3, as DNA: TGCGCCAGCAGCCCTGGACTAGCGGGAGTGGGAACCGGGGAGCTGTTTTTT.

V gene TRBV5-1 combines with J gene TRBJ2-3; 9 bases map to TRBD2. This CDR3 has 15 amino acids. Germline V gene data show CDR1 as SGHRS and CDR2 as YFSETQ. Germline trimming cut 7 bases from V and 2 bases from J; bases unmatched to any gene: 8. The CDR3 sequence is CASGEKREVTDTQYF. The CDR3 DNA reads TGCGCCAGCGGAGAAAAGCGGGAGGTCACAGATACGCAGTATTTT.

This clone is a singleton in its sample. The chain links TRBV5-3 to TRBJ1-1, with D unresolved. TRBV5-3 carries the ORF label, with uncertain function. This CDR3 comprises 12 residues. The V and J ends lost 0 bases and 3 bases respectively, with 3 bases between them. CDR3 region: CARSLGHTEAFF. The DNA of the CDR3 is TGTGCCAGAAGCTTGGGGCACACTGAAGCTTTCTTT.

The DNA for the CDR3 is TGTGCCAGCAGCTTGTGGGGAGCCCAAGAGACCCAGTACTTC. It codes for CASSLWGAQETQYF. The chain recombines TRBV5-4 with TRBJ2-5; a possible D gene is TRBD2 (5 bases). The CDR3 runs to 14 residues. Trimming removed 1 base from V and 1 base from J, with 8 bases in between. Germline CDR1 reads SGHNT; CDR2 reads YYREEE (reference sequence).

V is TRBV7-3 and J is TRBJ2-1, with 7 bases identical to TRBD2. Germline V gives CDR1 SGHTA, CDR2 FQGTGA. The CDR3 sequence is 17 residues long. The V and J ends lost 3 bases and 6 bases, in that order; junction bases with no gene match: 14. The CDR3 coding sequence is TGTGCCAGCAGCTTGACGGGACTAAAGTTCCCCCCCAATGAGCAGTTCTTC. Its protein product is CASSLTGLKFPPNEQFF.

The rearrangement uses TRBV7-6 and TRBJ2-5; D is uncertain. The CDR3 runs 13 residues. V lost 1 base to trimming and J lost 5 bases, with 8 bases between them. Germline loops: CDR1 SGHVS, CDR2 FNYEAQ. CDR3 residues: CASSLGTEETQYF. Written as DNA, the CDR3 is TGTGCCAGCAGCTTAGGTACGGAGGAGACCCAGTACTTC.

The chain uses TRBV28 and TRBJ2-7; TRBD1 is a possible D gene (6 bases). The V end was cut by 6 bases, the J end by 9 bases, with 24 bases between. Germline assignment: CDR1 MDHEN and CDR2 SYDVKM. This CDR3 has 15 residues. The CDR3 DNA reads TGTGCCAGCAGCCACCGGGACATCTTCCTACGAGGGCAGTACTTC. Its translation is CASSHRDIFLRGQYF.

V usage is TRBV7-6 and J usage is TRBJ1-5; D possibly corresponds to TRBD1 (6 bases). The CDR3 runs to 16 residues. V was pared by 5 bases and J by 3 bases, with 17 bases between. Germline loops: CDR1 SGHVS, CDR2 FNYEAQ. The CDR3 here is CASSPGVRGSNQPQHF. CDR3 coding DNA: TGTGCCAGCAGCCCAGGGGTTAGGGGTTCCAATCAGCCCCAGCATTTT.

The V and J genes are TRBV13 and TRBJ1-2, with a tentative D call TRBD1 (5 bases). V lost 4 bases, J lost 7 bases, and 10 bases lay in between. The CDR3 contains 12 residues. Germline V lookup: CDR1 PRHDT, CDR2 FYEKMQ (reference sequence). In DNA form, the CDR3 reads TGTGCCAGCAGCTCACGGGGGGTTGGCTACACCTTC. Protein sequence: CASSSRGVGYTF.

This chain joins TRBV6-1 and TRBJ2-7, with a possible D match to TRBD1 (6 bases). Trimming removed 3 bases at V and 2 bases at J, with 8 bases between. This CDR3 contains 13 residues. Per the germline V gene, CDR1 is MNHNS and CDR2 is SASEGT. The CDR3 DNA reads TGTGCCAGCAGTGAGGACAGAACCTACGAGCAGTACTTC. Encoded protein: CASSEDRTYEQYF.

The rearrangement joins TRBV6-4 to TRBJ2-2; D is unresolved. The CDR3 is 13 amino acids. V gave up 3 bases and J gave up 6 bases, with 8 bases separating them. CDR1 and CDR2 from the germline V gene are MRHNA and SNTAGT. The CDR3 loop reads CASSEEFAGELFF. The CDR3 coding sequence is TGTGCCAGCAGTGAAGAGTTCGCCGGGGAGCTGTTTTTT.

CDR3 DNA: TGTGCCAGCAGCTTAGCGAGCGGGAGATCCGGGGAGCTGTTTTTT. Protein sequence: CASSLASGRSGELFF. The chain links TRBV7-9 to TRBJ2-2; 8 bases are a match to TRBD2. Germline V gene data show CDR1 as SEHNR and CDR2 as FQNEAQ (reference sequence). The CDR3 contains 15 residues. The J segment lost 6 bases and the V segment lost 0 bases, leaving 3 bases of the junction unmatched.

This chain links TRBV6-1 with TRBJ1-5; 7 nucleotides agree with TRBD1. CDR3 length equals 15 residues. Germline V CDR1 and CDR2: MNHNS, SASEGT. Germline trimming cut 0 bases from V and 4 bases from J; bases unmatched to any gene: 3. The CDR3 loop is CASSEAGQDNQPQHF. The CDR3 nucleotides read TGTGCCAGCAGTGAAGCAGGACAGGATAATCAGCCCCAGCATTTT.

Only a few counts were recorded for this clone. The chain couples TRBV7-9 to TRBJ2-1; 7 bases line up with TRBD2. The CDR3 is 15 amino acids. J was trimmed by 8 bases and V by 2 bases; bases with no gene match: 9. Germline V gene sequence: CDR1 SEHNR, CDR2 FQNEAQ (reference sequence). The CDR3: CASSLSGTKYHEQFF. CDR3 DNA sequence: TGTGCCAGCAGCTTATCCGGGACTAAGTACCATGAGCAGTTCTTC. The variable domain in full, with the rest retrieved from reference TRBV7-9 and TRBJ2-1, is DTGVSQNPRHKITKRGQNVTFRCDPISEHNRLYWYRQTLGQGPEFLTYFQNEAQLEKSRLLSDRFSAERPKGSFSTLEIQRTEQGDSAMYLCASSLSGTKYHEQFFGPGTRLTVL.

The chain carries TRBV19 and TRBJ1-1, with 10 bases fitting TRBD1. V shed 6 bases, J shed 6 bases, and the junction held 10 bases outside the gene matches. The germline V gene encodes CDR1 LNHDA and CDR2 SQIVND (reference sequence). The CDR3 spans 15 residues. CDR3 sequence (DNA): TGTGCCAGTAGGCCCTTGACAGGGGGCGGGTCTGAAGCTTTCTTT. This encodes CASRPLTGGGSEAFF. The complete variable domain, with remaining parts taken from reference TRBV19 and TRBJ1-1, reads DGGITQSPKYLFRKEGQNVTLSCEQNLNHDAMYWYRQDPGQGLRLIYYSQIVNDFQKGDIAEGYSVSREKKESFPLTVTSAQKNPTAFYLCASRPLTGGGSEAFFGQGTRLTVV.

The rearrangement joins TRBV15 to TRBJ1-2, with a tentative D call TRBD1 (6 bases). Per germline, CDR1 LNHNV and CDR2 YYDKDF (reference sequence). There are 15 residues in the CDR3. Trimming removed 2 bases at V and 6 bases at J, with 16 bases between. CDR3 nucleotides: TGTGCCACCAGCAGACTGGAACAGGGTAGGGATGGCTACACCTTC. This codes for CATSRLEQGRDGYTF.

The J gene is TRBJ2-1, the V gene TRBV5-1; possible D gene TRBD1, 6 bases. Germline values: CDR1 SGHRS, CDR2 YFSETQ. The ends were cut back, 4 bases at V and 6 bases at J, with 11 bases in the middle. The CDR3 spans 13 residues. CDR3 residues: CASSLDSGNEQFF. CDR3 DNA: TGCGCCAGCAGCCTGGACAGTGGCAATGAGCAGTTCTTC.